This T cell receptor (beta chain) stems from a study of vaccination and CD4 T cells after COVID-19. In the study overall: Overlapping peptides covering the spike proteins of SARS-CoV-2, HCoV-NL63, HCoV-OC43 and HCoV-229E were added to stimulate cells. Control wells got either CEFX epitopes, HIV-1 Nef peptides, or no peptide at all.

On this clonotype itself: Its matching antigen is unknown.

The Oncomine TCR Beta short-read assay sequenced DNA from cultured CD4+ T cells. The authors extracted genomic DNA from cultured CD4+ T cells. Each CDR3 protein gets one entry after TCRdb re-called the PCR reads with MiXCR. The data hold around 18,000 distinct CDR3 sequences, with around 75% observed a single time. Trimming cost V 3 bases and J 8 bases, with 16 bases left between them. There are 14 residues in the CDR3. The V gene's germline CDR1 is SGHTA and CDR2 FQGNSA. The treatment is: approximately nine-day PBMC culture with coronavirus spike peptide pools or control peptides (ViraFEST assay). Once peptide pools had expanded antigen-specific T cells, ViraFEST sequenced TCRs.

The sequenced sample was CD4+ T cells from blood, cultured in vitro. The chain couples TRBV7-2 to TRBJ1-2; a possible D gene is TRBD1 (5 bases). This TCR derives from a human donor who had recovered from COVID-19. CDR3 nucleotide sequence: TGTGCCAGCAGCTTCCGGGCAGGGCGAGAGGGCTACACCTTC. As protein: CASSFRAGREGYTF. The full variable domain, completed using reference TRBV7-2 and TRBJ1-2, is GAGVSQSPSNKVTEKGKDVELRCDPISGHTALYWYRQSLGQGLEFLIYFQGNSAPDKSGLPSDRFSAERTGGSVSTLTIQRTQQEDSAVYLCASSFRAGREGYTFGSGTRLTVV.